This T cell receptor (beta chain) originates from a study of CD8+ T cells in alopecia areata. Study details: In an open-label trial, patients got 5 to 10 mg tofacitinib twice daily.

Regarding this clone: No antigen is known for it.

Reverse transcription of extracted RNA yielded cDNA, which provided the sequencing template. The protocol was immunoSEQ multiplex PCR, while the TCRdb copy is restricted to in-frame clones and leaves out a portion. Of 200,000 to 250,000 clones in the sample, about 64% were seen once. The CDR3 covers 13 residues. Deletions cut 4 bases from V and 8 bases from J, with 14 bases between. Germline assignment: CDR1 SQVTM and CDR2 ANQGSEA. Treatment: oral pan-JAK inhibitor, 5-10 mg twice daily. PBMCs served as the source from which CD4+ and CD8+ T cells were sorted. Study observations and caveats: For lesional scalp, especially alopecia totalis/universalis, clonality was higher than in normal scalp. There were many expanded lesional clones persisting in scalp and blood during tofacitinib.

The chain carries TRBV29-1 and TRBJ1-4; D is unresolved. Sequenced here: CD4+ T cells sorted from blood, sampled at week 4, from a patient treated with tofacitinib. This TCR came from a human donor with alopecia areata. The CDR3 loop reads CSVAQSPEEKLFF. For the CDR3, the DNA is TGCAGCGTTGCGCAATCGCCCGAGGAAAAACTGTTTTTT. Full variable domain (missing parts from reference TRBV29-1 and TRBJ1-4): SAVISQKPSRDICQRGTSLTIQCQVDSQVTMMFWYRQQPGQSLTLIATANQGSEATYESGFVIDKFPISRPNLTFSTLTVSNMSPEDSSIYLCSVAQSPEEKLFFGSGTQLSVL.